This T cell receptor (beta chain) originates from a study of blood T cell repertoires in COVID-19. Study summary: Samples of COVID-19 (acute and convalescent) were obtained from the United States, Italy and Spain. T cells, B-cell-depleted T cells, or PBMCs provided the cDNA or gDNA that served as material.

Only in-frame clones appear in the TCRdb table, and some are missing; sequencing was by immunoSEQ multiplex PCR. Of 390,000 or so clones in the sample, about 89% are singletons; the top ten hold around 3%. This CDR3 contains 19 residues. V shed 0 bases and J shed 1 base, with 20 bases lying between them. Sequencing used peripheral blood. The chain joins TRBV23-1 to TRBJ2-3, with D possibly being TRBD2 (7 bases). TRBV23-1 is filed as an ORF, its function uncertain. The clonotype was recovered from a woman aged 25 to 39 with COVID-19, enrolled during active disease. This chain's CDR3 is CASSQSGAHTGRGTDTQYF. Written as DNA, the CDR3 is TGCGCCAGCAGTCAATCCGGGGCCCACACAGGGAGGGGCACAGATACGCAGTATTTT.